Below, 15 T cell receptor beta chains from the same sample are listed, as sequenced in a study of chemoradiotherapy in HPV16-positive cancers. Measured with immunoSEQ multiplex PCR; TCRdb has only the in-frame clones, and not every one. The sample carries 1,000 or so clones, roughly nine tenths recorded once. The sample consisted of tumor tissue, taken from a patient who underwent chemoradiotherapy. Every receptor here comes from a human donor with HPV-associated anogenital cancer.

As concerns this clone: Other DNA variants within this sample encode the same CDR3. The chain employs TRBV7-8 and TRBJ2-7; the D call may be TRBD1 or TRBD2 (7 bases each). Deletions cut 1 base from V and 3 bases from J, with 13 bases between. The length of the CDR3 is 15 residues. The germline V gene encodes CDR1 SGHVS and CDR2 FQNEAQ. The CDR3 loop is CASSLVAGGGYEQYF. In nucleotides, the CDR3 is TGTGCCAGCAGCTTAGTCGCAGGGGGGGGCTACGAGCAGTACTTC.

This chain uses TRBV27 with TRBJ2-2, with a tentative D call TRBD1 (6 bases). CDR1 MNHEY and CDR2 SMNVEV come from the germline V gene (reference sequence). The CDR3 sequence is 16 residues long. Trimming took off 4 bases at V and 3 bases at J, with 15 bases between the two ends. The CDR3 loop is CASSSTGYRDTGELFF. The CDR3 region has the DNA TGTGCCAGCAGTTCCACAGGGTATCGGGACACCGGGGAGCTGTTTTTT.

The rearrangement links TRBV14 to TRBJ1-1; D is unclear. V was pared by 0 bases and J by 5 bases, with 10 bases between. The CDR3 runs 14 residues. Per germline, CDR1 SGHDN and CDR2 FVKESK. The DNA for the CDR3 is TGTGCCAGCAGCCAAGAGAGGGCAGTGACTGAAGCTTTCTTT. Protein product: CASSQERAVTEAFF.

The chain carries TRBV6-6 and TRBJ2-1; D is possibly TRBD2 (6 bases). Per the germline V gene, CDR1 is MNHNY and CDR2 is SVGAGI (reference sequence). The CDR3 consists of 14 residues. Trimming shortened V by 6 bases and J by 9 bases, and 18 bases separated the two germline ends. DNA for the CDR3: TGTGCCAGCAGCTCACTTGAGGGGCGGGGTGAGCAGTTCTTC. This gives the protein CASSSLEGRGEQFF.

The chain recombines TRBV5-5 with TRBJ1-5; no clear D. CDR3 length equals 15 residues. V lost 4 bases, J lost 0 bases, and 11 bases lay in between. The germline V gene has CDR1 SGHKS and CDR2 YYEKEE (reference sequence). The CDR3 DNA sequence: TGTGCCAGCAGCCGCAACACGGATAGCAATCAGCCCCAGCATTTT. Translated, it gives CASSRNTDSNQPQHF.

The chain employs TRBV7-3 and TRBJ2-2; 10 positions agree with TRBD1. The V gene end was trimmed by 5 bases and the J gene end by 4 bases; junction bases not matched to a gene: 1. This CDR3 has 14 amino acids. The germline gives CDR1 SGHTA, CDR2 FQGTGA. CDR3 DNA: TGTGCCAGCAGCCGGACAGGGGGCACCGGGGAGCTGTTTTTT. This gives the protein CASSRTGGTGELFF.

The J gene is TRBJ1-2, the V gene TRBV7-2; possible D gene TRBD1, 5 bases. The CDR3 spans 14 residues. The V and J ends lost 5 bases and 1 base respectively, with 11 bases between them. Per germline, CDR1 SGHTA and CDR2 FQGNSA. The CDR3 reads CASSREGNNYGYTF. As DNA, the CDR3 is TGTGCCAGCAGCAGGGAGGGGAATAACTATGGCTACACCTTC. Looking up the rest from reference TRBV7-2 and TRBJ1-2 gives the full variable domain: GAGVSQSPSNKVTEKGKDVELRCDPISGHTALYWYRQSLGQGLEFLIYFQGNSAPDKSGLPSDRFSAERTGGSVSTLTIQRTQQEDSAVYLCASSREGNNYGYTFGSGTRLTVV.

The V and J genes are TRBV30 and TRBJ1-2, with D unclear. The germline V and J ends were trimmed by 4 bases and 6 bases, with 12 bases remaining between them. The CDR3 contains 12 residues. The germline gives CDR1 GTSNPN, CDR2 SVGIG (reference sequence). The CDR3: CAWTLEVDGYTF. The CDR3 DNA is TGTGCCTGGACCCTAGAGGTAGATGGCTACACCTTC.

The V and J genes are TRBV10-3 and TRBJ1-1; weak D call: TRBD1 (6 bases). The CDR3 sequence is 16 residues long. V lost 3 bases, J lost 1 base, and 15 bases lay in between. Germline CDR1 is ENHRY and CDR2 is SYGVKD. CDR3 DNA: TGTGCCATCAGTGAAGTAAGAGGGGGTGGGAACACTGAAGCTTTCTTT. As protein: CAISEVRGGGNTEAFF.

The chain uses TRBV5-1 and TRBJ1-5; D is possibly TRBD1 (5 bases). The CDR3 is 16 residues long. Trimming took 1 base from V and 6 from J, leaving 17 bases between them. The V gene's germline CDR1 is SGHRS and CDR2 YFSETQ. DNA for the CDR3: TGCGCCAGCAGCTTGAGCGGGGAGACAGCGAGTCAGCCCCAGCATTTT. Its protein is CASSLSGETASQPQHF.

The V call is TRBV7-6, the J call TRBJ2-3; D is uncertain. Germline V gene data show CDR1 as SGHVS and CDR2 as FNYEAQ. Trimming took 0 bases from V and 5 from J, leaving 3 bases between them. CDR3 length equals 12 residues. CDR3 sequence (DNA): TGTGCCAGCAGCTTAGCGCAAGATACGCAGTATTTT. Residues: CASSLAQDTQYF.

The chain couples TRBV30 to TRBJ2-1, with D possibly being TRBD2 (6 bases). In germline, CDR1 is GTSNPN, CDR2 SVGIG (reference sequence). The CDR3 sequence is 14 residues long. Trimming left V 2 bases short and J 5 bases short, with 13 bases between. CDR3 coding DNA: TGTGCCTGGAGTATCCGATTAGCGGACAATGAGCAGTTCTTC. Translating gives CAWSIRLADNEQFF.

This chain links TRBV7-8 with TRBJ2-2; 14 positions match TRBD2. CDR3 size: 17 residues. CDR1 is SGHVS, CDR2 FQNEAQ, per germline. Germline trimming cut 3 bases from V and 5 bases from J; bases unmatched to any gene: 5. The CDR3 is CASSLGLAGVETGELFF. The CDR3 DNA is TGTGCCAGCAGCTTGGGACTAGCGGGAGTAGAGACCGGGGAGCTGTTTTTT. The full variable domain, in which reference TRBV7-8 and TRBJ2-2 provide the parts outside the CDR3, is GAGVSQSPRYKVAKRGQDVALRCDPISGHVSLFWYQQALGQGPEFLTYFQNEAQLDKSGLPSDRFFAERPEGSVSTLKIQRTQQEDSAVYLCASSLGLAGVETGELFFGEGSRLTVL.

The chain combines TRBV5-4 with TRBJ2-4; 8 bases agree with TRBD1. V trimming: 3 bases; J trimming: 1 base; junction bases outside the gene matches: 3. The CDR3 has 15 amino acids. Germline V CDR1 and CDR2: SGHNT, YYREEE (reference sequence). The CDR3 loop reads CASSWTGTAKNIQYF. CDR3 nucleotides: TGTGCCAGCAGCTGGACAGGGACGGCCAAAAACATTCAGTACTTC. Together with reference TRBV5-4 and TRBJ2-4, the CDR3 gives the full variable domain: ETGVTQSPTHLIKTRGQQVTLRCSSQSGHNTVSWYQQALGQGPQFIFQYYREEENGRGNFPPRFSGLQFPNYSSELNVNALELDDSALYLCASSWTGTAKNIQYFGAGTRLSVL.

The chain couples TRBV5-4 to TRBJ1-1; maybe TRBD1 (5 bases). The V end was cut by 2 bases, the J end by 4 bases, with 12 bases between. The CDR3 consists of 14 residues. Germline values: CDR1 SGHNT, CDR2 YYREEE (reference sequence). This CDR3 reads CASSFRDGLTEAFF. The DNA of the CDR3 is TGTGCCAGCAGCTTCAGGGATGGTCTCACTGAAGCTTTCTTT.